This TCR beta chain was sequenced in a study of early T cells in non-severe SARS-CoV-2 infection. Study background: Bulk RNA from unsorted whole blood was sequenced; chains were unpaired.

MiXCR was run by TCRdb on the 5' RACE reads, yielding one entry per CDR3 protein. The table lists under 85,000 distinct CDR3 sequences, 9% to 15% of them singletons. There are 15 residues in the CDR3. J was trimmed by 7 bases and V by 5 bases; bases with no gene match: 7. Points from the study as a whole: The study's VDJdb matching favored anti-spike CD8 responses and missed private and CD4 specificities.

A remark on this clonotype: Its antigen is unidentified.

The clonotype comes from an adult who was a healthcare worker with PCR-confirmed SARS-CoV-2 infection or an uninfected control (not recorded which). The donor label of this sample is uncertain. The V call is TRBV12-3 or TRBV12-4, the J call TRBJ2-7, with 14 nucleotides matching TRBD2. The input for sequencing was whole blood, taken at baseline. The CDR3 region is CASSPGLAGALEQYF. The DNA for the CDR3 is TGTGCCAGCAGTCCGGGACTAGCGGGAGCCTTGGAGCAGTACTTC.